This TCR beta chain was found in a study of T cell responses to AZD1222 COVID-19 vaccine. CDR3 length: 13 amino acids. V was shortened by 1 base and J by 9 bases, with 11 bases between the two germline ends. Germline V lookup: CDR1 WNHNN, CDR2 SYGVQD (reference sequence). The repertoire was sequenced with immunoSEQ multiplex PCR; TCRdb's copy has only in-frame clones and lacks some. The sample lists tens of thousands of clones; 85% to 90% were seen once. This sequence joins TRBV10-1 and TRBJ2-3, with D tentatively TRBD2 (7 bases). The TCR comes from an adult who received the AZD1222 COVID-19 vaccine. The specimen was peripheral blood, collected 28 days after the second AZD1222 dose. The CDR3 bases are TGCGCCAGCAGTGAGTTAAGGGGGGGAACGCAGTATTTT. Protein sequence: CASSELRGGTQYF.